The 11 T cell receptor beta chains given below trace back to one sample, sequenced in a study of blood T cell repertoires in COVID-19. This table comes from immunoSEQ multiplex PCR, and its TCRdb copy is limited to in-frame clones, with some not included. The sample consists of around 80,000 clones, over 75% of them appearing once. Input material: peripheral blood. Receptors were obtained from a human donor in a cohort sampled during active COVID-19.

V and J are TRBV11-2 and TRBJ2-1, with D possibly being TRBD2 (5 bases). This CDR3 has 12 amino acids. The germline V and J ends were trimmed by 5 bases and 7 bases, with 9 bases remaining between them. Germline lookup yields CDR1 SGHAT and CDR2 FQNNGV. The CDR3, as DNA: TGTGCCAGCAGCCTCAGGAGGAATGAGCAGTTCTTC. Protein: CASSLRRNEQFF.

The rearrangement uses TRBV5-8 and TRBJ2-6; D may be TRBD1 (5 bases). Trimming cost V 4 bases and J 0 bases, with 11 bases left between them. The CDR3 has 16 residues. Germline lookup yields CDR1 SGHTS and CDR2 YDEGEE. The CDR3 DNA reads as TGTGCCAGCAGCCGGCGACAGATCTCTGGGGCCAACGTCCTGACTTTC. Protein: CASSRRQISGANVLTF.

The chain joins TRBV7-3 to TRBJ2-2; TRBD2 is a possible D gene (6 bases). The CDR3 contains 15 residues. V lost 0 bases to trimming and J lost 7 bases, with 12 bases between them. Germline CDR1 and CDR2: SGHTA and FQGTGA. The CDR3 is CASSLTLVEGGELFF. The CDR3 coding sequence is TGTGCCAGCAGCTTAACTTTGGTGGAGGGCGGGGAGCTGTTTTTT.

This rearrangement joins TRBV5-1 to TRBJ2-1; possible D gene TRBD2, 6 bases. Germline V gives CDR1 SGHRS, CDR2 YFSETQ. This CDR3 comprises 12 residues. Trimming shortened V by 3 bases and J by 10 bases, and 11 bases separated the two germline ends. CDR3 nucleotide sequence: TGCGCCAGCAGCTCCCGGGACTCCGAGCAGTTCTTC. It translates to CASSSRDSEQFF.

The chain links TRBV28 to TRBJ1-4, with D uncertain. The germline CDR1 and CDR2 sequences are MDHEN and SYDVKM. CDR3 length equals 15 residues. Trimming stripped 6 bases from V and 3 bases from J, with 14 bases between. CDR3 amino acids: CASSPLQAANEKLFF. The DNA of the CDR3 is TGTGCCAGCAGCCCCCTCCAGGCAGCTAATGAAAAACTGTTTTTT.

The chain combines TRBV2 with TRBJ2-7, with TRBD1 matching over 10 bases. The CDR3 sequence is 14 residues long. CDR1 is SNHLY, CDR2 FYNNEI, per germline. Germline trimming cut 5 bases from V and 5 bases from J; bases unmatched to any gene: 6. CDR3 sequence: CASSPTGGGHEQYF. The CDR3 nucleotides are TGTGCCAGCAGTCCGACAGGGGGCGGCCACGAGCAGTACTTC.

This clone appeared a few times. CDR3: CASSLRTSGEQFF. The CDR3 DNA is TGTGCCAGCAGCCTCCGGACTAGTGGCGAGCAGTTCTTC. The chain employs TRBV7-3 and TRBJ2-1, with 7 bases matching TRBD2. With 5 bases clipped from V and 10 bases from J, the junction kept 8 bases outside the gene matches. The V gene's germline CDR1 is SGHTA and CDR2 FQGTGA. This CDR3 contains 13 residues. The variable domain in full, completed from reference TRBV7-3 and TRBJ2-1, reads GAGVSQTPSNKVTEKGKYVELRCDPISGHTALYWYRQSLGQGPEFLIYFQGTGAADDSGLPNDRFFAVRPEGSVSTLKIQRTERGDSAVYLCASSLRTSGEQFFGPGTRLTVL.

This sequence joins TRBV2 and TRBJ2-7; D might be TRBD2 (5 bases). Germline V gene data show CDR1 as SNHLY and CDR2 as FYNNEI. The CDR3 totals 12 residues. Trimming cost V 7 bases and J 5 bases, with 12 bases left between them. CDR3 bases: TGTGCCAGCAAAGGAGGAGGCCACGAGCAGTACTTC. Amino acids: CASKGGGHEQYF.

V and J are TRBV18 and TRBJ1-1; D unclear. Trimming removed 1 base at V and 3 bases at J, with 9 bases between. In germline, CDR1 is KGHSH, CDR2 LQKENI. The CDR3 extends over 14 amino acids. CDR3: CASSPLSGDTEAFF. The CDR3 DNA reads as TGTGCCAGCTCACCACTTTCCGGGGACACTGAAGCTTTCTTT.

This rearrangement joins TRBV10-3 to TRBJ2-5, with 8 nucleotides matching TRBD1. J was trimmed by 1 base and V by 10 bases; bases with no gene match: 5. The germline gives CDR1 ENHRY, CDR2 SYGVKD. This CDR3 is 13 amino acids long. The CDR3 region is CATMGTGQETQYF. In DNA, the CDR3 is TGTGCCACTATGGGGACAGGCCAAGAGACCCAGTACTTC.

The J gene is TRBJ2-3, the V gene TRBV5-1, with no clear D. Germline values: CDR1 SGHRS, CDR2 YFSETQ. V was trimmed by 1 base and J by 5 bases, leaving 14 bases between them. The CDR3 spans 15 residues. CDR3 sequence (DNA): TGCGCCAGCAGCTTGACTACTAATAATGGAGATACGCAGTATTTT. This encodes CASSLTTNNGDTQYF.